A selection of T cell receptor beta chains follows, all from one sample in a study of blood T cell repertoires in COVID-19. TCRdb's table, derived via immunoSEQ multiplex PCR, lists solely in-frame clones and lacks some. The data show approximately 100,000 clones, approximately 80% seen once. Sequenced sample: peripheral blood. These receptors were obtained from a man aged 60-69 years with acute or convalescent COVID-19. The CDR3 runs from the conserved cysteine through the conserved F or W.

V	CDR3
TRBV5-1	CASSLGHSTSGTSTDTQYF
TRBV29-1	CSGTGDYGYTF
TRBV5-8	CASSSIPGQGAGELFF
TRBV5-1	CASSRLGLAGNTGELFF
TRBV27	CASSGGYGYTF
TRBV7-6	CASSLAIRGNNEQFF
TRBV7-8	CASSPPGETEAFF
TRBV24-1	CATSDFDGGPLTGELFF
TRBV11-1	CASSLNSAGQETQYF
TRBV12-3/TRBV12-4	CAILQGVYGYTF
TRBV6-5	CASNRGEGTEAFF
TRBV19	CASYIYTEAFF
TRBV12-3/TRBV12-4	CASSLSGYGIQYF
TRBV29-1	CSVEDWREGQETQYF
TRBV3-1/TRBV3-2	CASSRGTSYEQFF
TRBV21-1	CASKSQGMNTEAFF
TRBV6-1	CASSATGGTSGNEQFF
TRBV5-5	CAIPGLADIPANTGELFF
TRBV28	CASQGGGETQYF
TRBV7-9	CASSFVGGLNTEAFF
TRBV19	CASSIRGLAGSNTGELFF
TRBV18	CASSGQNTDTQYF
TRBV11-3	CASSPRAGGLYNEQFF
TRBV29-1	CSVRDSATNEKLFF
TRBV3-1/TRBV3-2	CASSQDLLGLGWEGLSTEAFF
TRBV11-2	CASSLDRGNTGELFF
TRBV5-6	CASSQGFRYQPQHF
TRBV27	CASSFLGDEQYF
TRBV7-9	CASSLGAGTSGQETQYF
TRBV6-5	CASRPGQGSPGGYTF
TRBV7-8	CASSLGFRTAFTGELFF
TRBV19	CASSTQGYQPQHF
TRBV7-2	CASSLAGQGGRAFF
TRBV2	CASSDRTGTGELFF
TRBV27	CASTSPGTVNNEQFF